This T cell receptor (beta chain) derives from a study of siplizumab effects on memory and regulatory T cells. Generated by immunoSEQ multiplex PCR, the TCRdb table keeps only in-frame clones and is missing some. The table records around 100,000 clones, 92% of them present only once. The CDR3 length is 15 residues. J lost 3 bases, V lost 1 base, and 3 bases had no gene match. In germline, CDR1 is SGHRS, CDR2 YFSETQ. The sequence derives from a human donor in good health. The chain joins TRBV5-1 to TRBJ2-2; 7 nucleotides align to TRBD1. Sequencing was carried out using Tregs sorted from blood. CDR3 DNA sequence: TGCGCCAGCAGCTTGAGGGGGCCCGACACCGGGGAGCTGTTTTTT. Residues: CASSLRGPDTGELFF.